A single sample is the source of the 25 T cell receptor beta chains below, sequenced in a study of blood T cell repertoires in COVID-19. Assay: immunoSEQ multiplex PCR; the TCRdb copy retains only in-frame clones and omits some. This table has approximately 500,000 clones, roughly 89% appearing once. The specimen sequenced was peripheral blood. The source of these receptors is a young man with COVID-19, enrolled during active disease.

The rearrangement joins TRBV9 to TRBJ2-7; TRBD1 aligns across 7 bases. Per the germline V gene, CDR1 is SGDLS and CDR2 is YYNGEE. J gave up 3 bases and V 3 bases, and 3 bases lay outside the gene matches. The CDR3 runs 13 residues. The chain's CDR3 is CASSERQGYEQYF. CDR3 bases: TGTGCCAGCAGCGAACGACAGGGCTACGAGCAGTACTTC.

CDR3 region: CASQGLEGTQYF. CDR3 nucleotide sequence: TGCGCCAGCCAGGGACTCGAAGGGACCCAGTACTTC. V and J are TRBV5-1 and TRBJ2-5, with a tentative D call TRBD2 (6 bases). This CDR3 is 12 amino acids long. Per germline, CDR1 SGHRS and CDR2 YFSETQ. Trimming left V 7 bases short and J 7 bases short, with 14 bases between.

The rearrangement uses TRBV18 and TRBJ1-5; D is uncertain. The germline V gene encodes CDR1 KGHSH and CDR2 LQKENI. This CDR3 comprises 16 residues. V was cut by 4 bases and J by 4 bases, with 17 bases left in between. CDR3 in amino acids: CASSHNPSDTNQPQHF. Here the CDR3 DNA reads TGTGCCAGCTCACATAATCCGTCAGACACGAATCAGCCCCAGCATTTT.

This chain connects TRBV30 to TRBJ2-1, with D hard to call. The CDR3 is 13 residues long. From germline, CDR1 is GTSNPN and CDR2 SVGIG (reference sequence). Trimming left V 0 bases short and J 6 bases short, with 9 bases between. The CDR3 spells CAWSVIQTNEQFF. The CDR3 nucleotides are TGTGCCTGGAGTGTAATACAAACCAATGAGCAGTTCTTC.

The chain combines TRBV19 with TRBJ2-7; possibly TRBD2 for D (6 bases). V was clipped by 5 bases and J by 2 bases, with 13 bases between them. This CDR3 has 14 residues. From germline, CDR1 is LNHDA and CDR2 SQIVND (reference sequence). This CDR3 reads CASSPRRATYEQYF. The DNA of the CDR3 is TGTGCCAGTAGTCCCCGGAGGGCCACCTACGAGCAGTACTTC.

The chain uses TRBV6-5 and TRBJ1-6; D may be TRBD1 (6 bases). Germline V gene sequence: CDR1 MNHEY, CDR2 SVGAGI. V lost 11 bases to trimming and J lost 8 bases, with 16 bases between them. This CDR3 region has 13 residues. The CDR3 sequence: CAAGGRPHSPLHF. The CDR3 DNA is TGTGCCGCGGGGGGGCGGCCTCATTCACCCCTCCACTTT.

The chain uses TRBV24-1 and TRBJ1-5; 7 positions match TRBD1. This CDR3 has 16 residues. CDR1 KGHDR and CDR2 SFDVKD come from the germline V gene. V was clipped by 4 bases and J by 0 bases; unmatched bases: 5. The CDR3 loop is CATSEKTGLSNQPQHF. The CDR3 DNA is TGTGCCACCAGTGAAAAGACAGGGCTTAGCAATCAGCCCCAGCATTTT.

The V and J genes are TRBV2 and TRBJ2-1, with 13 nucleotides matching TRBD2. The germline gives CDR1 SNHLY, CDR2 FYNNEI. The V and J ends lost 6 bases and 7 bases, in that order; junction bases with no gene match: 6. The CDR3 contains 15 residues. CDR3 DNA sequence: TGTGCCAGCAGAGCTCCGGGACTAGCGGGGAATGAGCAGTTCTTC. It translates to CASRAPGLAGNEQFF.

J is TRBJ2-7 and V is TRBV5-1, with TRBD2 matching 9 bases. The CDR3 is made up of 16 amino acids. Unmatched junction bases numbered 8, after V lost 2 bases and J lost 2 bases. Germline CDR1 and CDR2: SGHRS and YFSETQ. The CDR3 DNA follows: TGCGCCAGCAGCTTTAATAGCGGGAGAGGGCCCTACGAGCAGTACTTC. It encodes CASSFNSGRGPYEQYF. Full variable domain (remainder filled in from reference TRBV5-1 and TRBJ2-7): KAGVTQTPRYLIKTRGQQVTLSCSPISGHRSVSWYQQTPGQGLQFLFEYFSETQRNKGNFPGRFSGRQFSNSRSEMNVSTLELGDSALYLCASSFNSGRGPYEQYFGPGTRLTVT.

In its sample, this clone was seen once. The chain carries TRBV18 and TRBJ2-5; the match to TRBD1 covers 7 bases. The germline V gene has CDR1 KGHSH and CDR2 LQKENI. The CDR3 has 15 residues. J gave up 3 bases and V 5 bases, and 9 bases lay outside the gene matches. The CDR3 nucleotides are TGTGCCAGCTCATTTAGGGACAGCGCCGAAGAGACCCAGTACTTC. Amino acids: CASSFRDSAEETQYF.

This chain uses TRBV23-1 with TRBJ2-1, with TRBD1 identical over 8 bases. TRBV23-1 has ORF status, its function being uncertain. V trimming: 3 bases; J trimming: 4 bases; junction bases outside the gene matches: 11. The CDR3 totals 17 residues. As DNA, the CDR3 is TGCGCCAGCAGTCACCCGAGCAGGGGGCCCCTATACAATGAGCAGTTCTTC. This codes for CASSHPSRGPLYNEQFF.

In this sample, this clone turned up a few times. The CDR3 DNA reads TGTGCCAGTCAACTTGGACTTAATAATTCACCCCTCCACTTT. Amino acids: CASQLGLNNSPLHF. The chain combines TRBV19 with TRBJ1-6; D is undetermined. Trimming removed 8 bases at V and 5 bases at J, with 13 bases between. The CDR3 runs to 14 residues. Germline-derived CDR1 and CDR2 are LNHDA and SQIVND (reference sequence).

The rearrangement joins TRBV5-4 to TRBJ1-6; TRBD1 matches at 7 bases. V dropped 4 bases and J dropped 15; count of bases not matched to a gene: 10. This CDR3 spans 13 amino acids. In germline, CDR1 is SGHNT, CDR2 YYREEE (reference sequence). The CDR3 DNA sequence: TGTGCCAGCAGCACGCAGGGGGTGGGAGACCTCCACTTT. This sequence encodes CASSTQGVGDLHF.

CDR3 loop: CASSPPWSGANTGELFF. The CDR3 DNA sequence: TGTGCCAGCAGCCCACCCTGGTCGGGAGCTAACACCGGGGAGCTGTTTTTT. The chain recombines TRBV14 with TRBJ2-2; tentative D call: TRBD2 (6 bases). The CDR3 length is 17 residues. CDR1 SGHDN and CDR2 FVKESK come from the germline V gene. The V end was cut by 4 bases, the J end by 2 bases, with 17 bases between.

This clone was recorded a few times. The rearrangement links TRBV30 to TRBJ1-2, with a weak D call TRBD1 (5 bases). CDR1 is GTSNPN and CDR2 is SVGIG in the germline V gene (reference sequence). The CDR3 contains 10 residues. In nucleotides, the CDR3 is TGTGCTGCGGGGCTGAGGGGCTACACCTTC. It codes for CAAGLRGYTF.

This clone was seen a single time. The J gene is TRBJ1-6, the V gene TRBV27; 7 bases line up with TRBD1. V shed 9 bases, J shed 7 bases, and the junction held 6 bases outside the gene matches. Germline V gene sequence: CDR1 MNHEY, CDR2 SMNVEV (reference sequence). The CDR3 consists of 13 residues. CDR3 coding DNA: TGTGCCAGTTCCGGGACAGTCAATTCACCCCTCCACTTT. Translated, it gives CASSGTVNSPLHF.

This clone was seen more than once but under ten times. The V call is TRBV19, the J call TRBJ2-1, with 11 nucleotides matching TRBD2. CDR1 and CDR2 from the germline V gene are LNHDA and SQIVND (reference sequence). Trimming at V came to 6 bases and at J to 6 bases, leaving 13 bases not matched to a gene. The CDR3 is 17 amino acids. The CDR3 spells CASRHTLRLAGINEQFF. As DNA, the CDR3 is TGTGCCAGTAGACATACTCTCCGACTAGCGGGAATCAATGAGCAGTTCTTC. Using reference TRBV19 and TRBJ2-1 for the parts outside the CDR3, the full variable domain is DGGITQSPKYLFRKEGQNVTLSCEQNLNHDAMYWYRQDPGQGLRLIYYSQIVNDFQKGDIAEGYSVSREKKESFPLTVTSAQKNPTAFYLCASRHTLRLAGINEQFFGPGTRLTVL.

In the case of this clone: The sample contains more than one DNA sequence encoding this CDR3. J is TRBJ2-7 and V is TRBV18; 7 bases align to TRBD1. This CDR3 is built from 14 residues. Germline V CDR1 and CDR2: KGHSH, LQKENI. With 3 bases clipped from V and 0 bases from J, the junction kept 2 bases outside the gene matches. The CDR3 here is CASSPRQGSYEQYF. The CDR3 DNA follows: TGTGCCAGCTCACCCAGACAGGGCTCCTACGAGCAGTACTTC.

The V gene is TRBV27, the J gene TRBJ1-2; maybe TRBD1 (6 bases). This CDR3 spans 16 amino acids. Looked up from germline, CDR1 is MNHEY and CDR2 is SMNVEV (reference sequence). V was shortened by 4 bases and J by 0 bases, with 15 bases between the two germline ends. The CDR3 bases are TGTGCCAGCAGTTGGGGCCGACAGGCGTCTAACTATGGCTACACCTTC. Protein: CASSWGRQASNYGYTF.

V and J are TRBV12-5 and TRBJ2-5; 10 bases align to TRBD2. Per the germline V gene, CDR1 is LGHNT and CDR2 is FRNRAP. Trimming removed 7 bases from V and 0 bases from J; junction bases left unmatched: 8. The CDR3 totals 16 residues. CDR3 sequence: CASAQASGGDQETQYF. CDR3 coding DNA: TGTGCTAGTGCCCAGGCTAGCGGGGGTGACCAAGAGACCCAGTACTTC.

This clone was counted once. The chain couples TRBV28 to TRBJ2-7; tentative D call: TRBD1 (7 bases). Germline lookup yields CDR1 MDHEN and CDR2 SYDVKM. Between the trimmed V and J ends, which lost 4 bases and 5 bases, there was a span of 18 bases. This CDR3 region has 15 residues. CDR3 protein: CASSSRGAGFDEQYF. CDR3 nucleotides: TGTGCCAGCAGTTCCAGGGGGGCGGGATTCGACGAGCAGTACTTC.

This clone was detected only once. The rearrangement links TRBV6-1 to TRBJ2-1; D perhaps matches TRBD1 (6 bases). The germline V gene has CDR1 MNHNS and CDR2 SASEGT. The CDR3 runs to 15 residues. The V gene lost 2 bases and the J gene lost 3 bases, with 11 bases spanning the gap. CDR3 in amino acids: CASSERKGVYNEQFF. The CDR3, as DNA: TGTGCCAGCAGTGAAAGGAAGGGGGTCTACAATGAGCAGTTCTTC.

V is TRBV5-1 and J is TRBJ2-2, with 8 bases matching TRBD2. The V gene's germline CDR1 is SGHRS and CDR2 YFSETQ. The CDR3 is 16 amino acids. Trimming removed 4 bases from V and 5 bases from J; junction bases left unmatched: 10. The CDR3 spells CASSQPGLGRTGELFF. The CDR3 DNA is TGCGCCAGCAGCCAACCGGGACTAGGTCGAACCGGGGAGCTGTTTTTT.

This sequence joins TRBV6-5 and TRBJ1-1, with 7 bases aligning to TRBD1. The CDR3 sequence is 14 residues long. With V trimmed by 6 bases and J by 11 bases, 15 bases remained unmatched. From germline, CDR1 is MNHEY and CDR2 SVGAGI. The CDR3 DNA follows: TGTGCCAGCAGCCGCCCTAGGGCAGGGGGTGAGGCTTTCTTT. Amino acids: CASSRPRAGGEAFF.

This chain joins TRBV19 and TRBJ1-5; D not resolved. CDR1 and CDR2 from the germline V gene are LNHDA and SQIVND (reference sequence). CDR3 length: 15 amino acids. With 7 bases removed from V and 0 bases from J, the gap between germline ends came to 13 bases. In DNA, the CDR3 is TGTGCCAGTACCAGCGACGGTGATAGCAATCAGCCCCAGCATTTT. Protein sequence: CASTSDGDSNQPQHF.